The present TCR beta chain was sequenced within a study of shared clonotypes between healthy human individuals. In the study overall: A couple of female and a few male donors aged 18 to 49 were enrolled. Overall study findings and caveats: Non-shared clonotypes were found to have lower generation probabilities than the clonotypes that were shared by all four of the sorted-subset donors.

This CDR3 spans 14 amino acids. V gave up 7 bases and J gave up 8 bases, with 20 bases separating them. From germline, CDR1 is MNHEY and CDR2 SMNVEV (reference sequence). Concerning this clone itself: What it binds is unknown.

Several immunoSEQ 96-well plates shared each subset's DNA, each plate a replicate. TCRdb's table, derived via immunoSEQ multiplex PCR, lists solely in-frame clones and lacks some. Of 2,500,000 or so clones in the sample, 90% to 95% were seen once. The origin of this receptor is a man between 18 and 29 years old in good health. The chain has TRBV27 and TRBJ1-2, with D maybe TRBD1 (5 bases). The sequencing input was naive CD4+ T cells sorted from blood. Subset given: CD45RA+ positively selected. CDR3 protein: CASIRRVRFVGYTF. Here the CDR3 DNA reads TGTGCCAGCATCCGCAGGGTGAGGTTCGTAGGCTACACCTTC.